This T cell receptor (beta chain) was retrieved from a study of CD4 T cells in relation to SARS-CoV-2 and coronaviruses. Whole-study results and caveats: In around two thirds of donors, memory CD4+ clonotypes crossrecognized SARS-CoV-2 and at least one common cold coronavirus spike.

A note on this clone: Its antigen is still unknown.

Before the COVID-19 pandemic, during about 2011-2019, CD4+ T cells were taken from unexposed donors. CD4+ T cells were isolated from the cells after roughly 11 days of culture. Data came from immunoSEQ multiplex PCR; TCRdb stores just in-frame clones and leaves some out. The sample yields around 24,000 clones, roughly 80% seen once. The TCR sequence derives from a human donor in good health. The specimen was CD4+ T cells from PBMCs, cultured in vitro.

CDR3 DNA: TGCGCCAGCAGCTTCGAGAGGGATGGCTATGGCTACACCTTC. This translates into CASSFERDGYGYTF. The V call is TRBV5-1, the J call TRBJ1-2; no clear D gene. Germline V lookup: CDR1 SGHRS, CDR2 YFSETQ. V lost 2 bases, J lost 4 bases, and 12 bases lay in between. CDR3 length: 14 amino acids.